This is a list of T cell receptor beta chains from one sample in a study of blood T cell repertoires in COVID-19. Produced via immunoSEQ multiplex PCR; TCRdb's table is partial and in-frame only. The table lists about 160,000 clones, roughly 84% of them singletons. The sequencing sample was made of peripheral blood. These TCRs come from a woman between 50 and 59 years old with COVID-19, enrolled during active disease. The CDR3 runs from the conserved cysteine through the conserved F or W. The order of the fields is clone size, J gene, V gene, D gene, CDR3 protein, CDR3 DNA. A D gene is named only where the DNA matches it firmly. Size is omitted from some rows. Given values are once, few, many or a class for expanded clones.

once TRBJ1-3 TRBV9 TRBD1 CASSPTGNGNTIYF TGTGCCAGCAGCCCGACAGGGAACGGAAACACCATATATTTT
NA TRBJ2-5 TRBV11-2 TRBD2 CASSPRGAGFEETQYF TGTGCCAGCAGCCCCCGAGGAGCGGGGTTCGAAGAGACCCAGTACTTC
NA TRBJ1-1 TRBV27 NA CASSLGGAAFF TGTGCCAGCAGTTTGGGGGGGGCCGCTTTCTTT
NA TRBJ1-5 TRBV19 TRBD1 CATWDRRSNQPQHF TGTGCCACCTGGGACAGAAGAAGCAATCAGCCCCAGCATTTT
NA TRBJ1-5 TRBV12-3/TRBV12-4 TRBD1 CASSTQGNQPQHF TGTGCCAGCAGTACACAGGGGAATCAGCCCCAGCATTTT
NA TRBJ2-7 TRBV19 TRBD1 CASSPTGYFSYEQYF TGTGCCAGTAGTCCGACAGGGTATTTTTCCTACGAGCAGTACTTC
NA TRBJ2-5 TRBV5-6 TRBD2 CASSTRTSGVGWTQYF TGTGCCAGCAGCACCCGGACTAGCGGCGTCGGTTGGACCCAGTACTTC
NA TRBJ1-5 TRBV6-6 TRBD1 CAIQGEGDRGNQPQHF TGTGCCATCCAGGGAGAAGGCGACAGGGGCAATCAGCCCCAGCATTTT
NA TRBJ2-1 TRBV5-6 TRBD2 CASSLTLAVSSYNEQFF TGTGCCAGCAGCCTCACTCTAGCGGTGAGCTCCTACAATGAGCAGTTCTTC
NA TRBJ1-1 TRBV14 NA CASSFGANTEAFF TGTGCCAGCAGCTTCGGAGCGAACACTGAAGCTTTCTTT
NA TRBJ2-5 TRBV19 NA CASSIGRGSQETQYF TGTGCCAGTAGTATAGGACGGGGTAGCCAAGAGACCCAGTACTTC
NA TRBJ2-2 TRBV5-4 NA CASSLGTGYGTGELFF TGTGCCAGCAGCTTGGGAACGGGGTACGGCACCGGGGAGCTGTTTTTT
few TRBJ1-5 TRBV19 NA CASSIGTDASPQHF TGTGCCAGTAGTATAGGGACAGACGCATCGCCCCAGCATTTT
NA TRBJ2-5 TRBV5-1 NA CASSLEVGEETQYF TGCGCCAGCAGCTTGGAGGTAGGGGAAGAGACCCAGTACTTC
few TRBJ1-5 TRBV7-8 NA CASSPVQENQPQHF TGTGCCAGCAGCCCAGTACAGGAAAATCAGCCCCAGCATTTT
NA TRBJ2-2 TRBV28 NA CASTKGRGRTGELFF TGTGCCAGCACCAAAGGAAGGGGCAGGACCGGGGAGCTGTTTTTT
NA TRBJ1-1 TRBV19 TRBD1 CASSLRTGGYGTEAFF TGTGCCAGTAGTCTCAGGACAGGAGGGTATGGCACTGAAGCTTTCTTT
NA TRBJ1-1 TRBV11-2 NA CASSGQMNTEAFF TGTGCCAGCAGCGGCCAAATGAACACTGAAGCTTTCTTT
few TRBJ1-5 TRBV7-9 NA CASSPPVGTQHF TGTGCCAGCAGCCCCCCAGTCGGGACCCAGCATTTT
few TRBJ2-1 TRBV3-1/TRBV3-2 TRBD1 CASSHLGTGGGEQFF TGTGCCAGCAGCCATCTCGGGACAGGGGGCGGCGAGCAGTTCTTC
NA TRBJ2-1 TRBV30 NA CAAHHSGEEQFF TGTGCCGCCCATCACTCGGGGGAGGAGCAGTTCTTC
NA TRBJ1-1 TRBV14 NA CASSQLGQKAFF TGTGCCAGCAGCCAACTAGGACAGAAAGCTTTCTTT
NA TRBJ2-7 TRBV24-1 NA CATSDSVVYEQYF TGTGCCACCAGTGACTCAGTGGTCTACGAGCAGTACTTC
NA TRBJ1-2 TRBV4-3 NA CASSHLVAGHGYTF TGCGCCAGCAGCCACCTCGTTGCGGGGCATGGCTACACCTTC
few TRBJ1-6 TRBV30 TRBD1 CAWSPGTAYNSPLHF TGTGCCTGGAGCCCCGGGACAGCTTATAATTCACCCCTCCACTTT
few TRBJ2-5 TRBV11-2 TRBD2 CASSLGATSGGAETQYF TGTGCCAGCAGCTTAGGGGCGACTAGCGGGGGGGCTGAGACCCAGTACTTC
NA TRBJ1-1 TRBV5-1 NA CASSSRGGREAFF TGCGCCAGCAGCTCTCGGGGGGGCCGTGAAGCTTTCTTT
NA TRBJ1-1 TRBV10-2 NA CASSPGGSGTEAFF TGCGCCAGCAGCCCCGGAGGCAGCGGCACTGAAGCTTTCTTT
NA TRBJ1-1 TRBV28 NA CASSFPQALVNTEAFF TGTGCCAGCAGTTTCCCTCAGGCCTTGGTGAACACTGAAGCTTTCTTT
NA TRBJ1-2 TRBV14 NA CASSQDRRGRYGYTF TGTGCCAGCAGCCAAGATAGAAGAGGGAGGTATGGCTACACCTTC
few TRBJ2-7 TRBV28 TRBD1 CASTSGSGQNYEQYF TGTGCCAGCACCTCAGGATCGGGACAGAATTACGAGCAGTACTTC
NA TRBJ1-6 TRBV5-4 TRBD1 CASKQGDAPLHF TGTGCCAGCAAACAGGGGGACGCACCCCTCCACTTT
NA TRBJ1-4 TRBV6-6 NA CAYTGGQGEKLFF TGTGCCTACACCGGGGGGCAGGGAGAAAAACTGTTTTTT
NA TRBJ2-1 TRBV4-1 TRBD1 CASSQAGGAFVEQFF TGCGCCAGCAGCCAAGCAGGGGGCGCATTTGTGGAGCAGTTCTTC
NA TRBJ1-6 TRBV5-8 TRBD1 CASSLTGGISPLHF TGTGCCAGCAGCTTGACAGGGGGGATTTCACCCCTCCACTTT
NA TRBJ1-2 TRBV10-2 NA CASSESSWGVYGYTF TGCGCCAGCAGTGAGTCTTCGTGGGGAGTCTATGGCTACACCTTC
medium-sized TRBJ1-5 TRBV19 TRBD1 CASSTGEGNQPQHF TGTGCCAGTAGCACAGGGGAGGGCAATCAGCCCCAGCATTTT
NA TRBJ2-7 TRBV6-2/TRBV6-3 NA CASSGTGVGGFYEQYF TGTGCCAGCAGTGGGACGGGCGTTGGGGGGTTCTACGAGCAGTACTTC
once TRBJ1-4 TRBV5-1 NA CASSFRQGTNEKLFF TGCGCCAGCAGCTTCCGTCAGGGAACTAATGAAAAACTGTTTTTT
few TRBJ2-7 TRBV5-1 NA CASSLPGLYEQYF TGCGCCAGCAGCTTGCCAGGCCTATACGAGCAGTACTTC
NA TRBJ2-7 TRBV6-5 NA CASSSERVEQYF TGTGCCAGCAGTTCCGAGCGGGTCGAGCAGTACTTC
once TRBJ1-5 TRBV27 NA CASREGPNSNQPQHF TGTGCCAGCCGGGAAGGTCCCAATAGCAATCAGCCCCAGCATTTT
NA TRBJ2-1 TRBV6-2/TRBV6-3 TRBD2 CASSRPGLADNEQFF TGTGCCAGCAGCCGGCCGGGACTAGCGGACAATGAGCAGTTCTTC
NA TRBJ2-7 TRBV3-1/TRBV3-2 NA CASSQEPADSYEQYF TGTGCCAGCAGCCAAGAACCGGCGGACTCCTACGAGCAGTACTTC
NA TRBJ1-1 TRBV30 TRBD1 CAWDRGMNTEAFF TGTGCCTGGGACAGGGGGATGAACACTGAAGCTTTCTTT
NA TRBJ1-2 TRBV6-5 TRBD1 CASRDRVPYGYTF TGTGCCAGCAGAGACAGGGTCCCCTATGGCTACACCTTC
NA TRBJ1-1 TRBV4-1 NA CASSDAWGGEKNTEAFF TGCGCCAGCAGCGACGCGTGGGGGGGGGAGAAAAACACTGAAGCTTTCTTT